These 30 T cell receptor beta chains share one sample of origin, sequenced in a study of CD4+ T cells in melanoma. Sequenced by immunoSEQ multiplex PCR; TCRdb stores in-frame clones only, minus some. The sample carries around 4,800 clones, around three fifths recorded once. The specimen was cells from a culture (not recorded whether cultured in vitro). The receptors originated from a human donor with melanoma.

This clone is labeled medium-sized. The chain joins TRBV28 to TRBJ1-2; D is perhaps TRBD1 (6 bases). The V end lost 4 bases, the J end lost 4 bases, and 10 bases lay between the germline ends. CDR1 MDHEN and CDR2 SYDVKM come from the germline V gene. This CDR3 comprises 13 residues. CDR3 DNA sequence: TGTGCCAGCAGTTCCGGACAGACCTATGGCTACACCTTC. Protein: CASSSGQTYGYTF.

The gene calls are TRBV24-1 and TRBJ2-1; D unresolved. The length of the CDR3 is 15 residues. Germline V gene sequence: CDR1 KGHDR, CDR2 SFDVKD. V dropped 9 bases and J dropped 0 bases, with 14 bases sitting between them. CDR3 residues: CATRSDSSSYNEQFF. CDR3 nucleotides: TGTGCCACCCGGTCTGATTCAAGCTCCTACAATGAGCAGTTCTTC.

The rearrangement uses TRBV7-2 and TRBJ2-7, with D possibly being TRBD2 (7 bases). This CDR3 is 15 amino acids long. From germline, CDR1 is SGHTA and CDR2 FQGNSA. Trimming cost V 3 bases and J 3 bases, with 15 bases left between them. The CDR3 coding sequence is TGTGCCAGCAGCTTGGGAGGGGGGGCCCGCTACGAGCAGTACTTC. It translates to CASSLGGGARYEQYF. Looking up the rest from reference TRBV7-2 and TRBJ2-7 gives the full variable domain: GAGVSQSPSNKVTEKGKDVELRCDPISGHTALYWYRQSLGQGLEFLIYFQGNSAPDKSGLPSDRFSAERTGGSVSTLTIQRTQQEDSAVYLCASSLGGGARYEQYFGPGTRLTVT.

V and J are TRBV5-1 and TRBJ2-5; no clear D. Germline CDR1 reads SGHRS; CDR2 reads YFSETQ. The CDR3 sequence is 14 residues long. The V end lost 0 bases, the J end lost 3 bases, and 9 bases lay between the germline ends. The CDR3 here is CASSLGGGEETQYF. The CDR3 DNA is TGCGCCAGCAGCTTGGGAGGTGGGGAAGAGACCCAGTACTTC.

The chain combines TRBV2 with TRBJ2-1; 9 bases line up with TRBD1. The CDR3 has 14 amino acids. The ends lost 6 bases at V and 7 bases at J; junction bases unmatched: 7. Germline values: CDR1 SNHLY, CDR2 FYNNEI. Here the CDR3 DNA reads TGTGCCAGCAGCGACGGACAGGGGAGGAATGAGCAGTTCTTC. It specifies CASSDGQGRNEQFF.

V gene TRBV12-3 or TRBV12-4 combines with J gene TRBJ2-7; D ambiguous. The CDR3 runs to 12 residues. V lost 6 bases and J 0 bases, leaving 6 bases between the germline ends. The CDR3 DNA reads as TGTGCCAGCAGGTCCAGCTCCTACGAGCAGTACTTC. This codes for CASRSSSYEQYF.

CDR3 sequence: CASTKADRGNYGYTF. The CDR3 DNA reads TGTGCCAGCACCAAAGCGGACAGGGGCAACTATGGCTACACCTTC. V usage is TRBV21-1 and J usage is TRBJ1-2; the D call of TRBD1 is as the table states it, not checked on the DNA. TRBV21-1 has pseudogene status. This CDR3 comprises 15 residues.

CDR3 nucleotide sequence: TGTGCCAGCAGCTTAAACCCAGGGGGGCCATACGAGCAGTACTTC. Translation: CASSLNPGGPYEQYF. The rearrangement links TRBV7-2 to TRBJ2-7; D possibly corresponds to TRBD1 (7 bases). In germline, CDR1 is SGHTA, CDR2 FQGNSA. CDR3 length: 15 amino acids. V was clipped by 2 bases and J by 4 bases, with 15 bases between them.

The CDR3 DNA is TGCGCCAGCAGCTCGCTCGCGGGGGATTTCACTGAAGCTTTCTTT. It specifies CASSSLAGDFTEAFF. This chain links TRBV5-1 with TRBJ1-1, with D tentatively TRBD1 (5 bases). Germline loops: CDR1 SGHRS, CDR2 YFSETQ. The CDR3 sequence is 15 residues long. V shed 3 bases and J shed 4 bases, with 16 bases lying between them.

The chain employs TRBV15 and TRBJ2-2; tentatively, D is TRBD2 (6 bases). Trimming pared 0 bases from V and 2 bases from J, leaving 7 bases between. The germline gives CDR1 LNHNV, CDR2 YYDKDF (reference sequence). The CDR3 is 15 residues long. CDR3 bases: TGTGCCACCAGCAGAGAGGGGGGAAACACCGGGGAGCTGTTTTTT. Protein: CATSREGGNTGELFF. The complete variable domain, with remaining parts taken from reference TRBV15 and TRBJ2-2, reads DAMVIQNPRYQVTQFGKPVTLSCSQTLNHNVMYWYQQKSSQAPKLLFHYYDKDFNNEADTPDNFQSRRPNTSFCFLDIRSPGLGDTAMYLCATSREGGNTGELFFGEGSRLTVL.

V usage is TRBV9 and J usage is TRBJ2-2, with 9 bases identical to TRBD1. Germline CDR1 reads SGDLS; CDR2 reads YYNGEE. This CDR3 comprises 15 residues. Trimming removed 5 bases from V and 4 bases from J; junction bases left unmatched: 6. CDR3 amino acids: CASRPGQGSTGELFF. The CDR3 nucleotides are TGTGCCAGCAGGCCGGGACAGGGATCCACCGGGGAGCTGTTTTTT.

This clone was recorded a few times. The gene calls are TRBV27 and TRBJ2-7; TRBD1 is a possible D gene (5 bases). V lost 4 bases and J lost 6, with 10 bases in between. CDR3 length equals 12 residues. Germline V gene sequence: CDR1 MNHEY, CDR2 SMNVEV (reference sequence). Here the CDR3 reads CASSSTGREQYF. CDR3 coding DNA: TGTGCCAGCAGTTCTACAGGCCGCGAGCAGTACTTC.

The gene calls are TRBV4-1 and TRBJ2-1; 9 bases agree with TRBD1. V was pared by 4 bases and J by 8 bases, with 18 bases of the junction left unmatched. The CDR3 contains 18 residues. Germline values: CDR1 MGHRA, CDR2 YSYEKL. CDR3 in DNA: TGCGCCAGCAGCCTCGTCAGGGGGGAGGGACAGGGCATATATGAGCAGTTCTTC. It yields the protein CASSLVRGEGQGIYEQFF.

The rearrangement links TRBV3-1 (or the pseudogene TRBV3-2) to TRBJ1-3, with 7 bases identical to TRBD1. The CDR3 consists of 17 residues. V gave up 0 bases and J gave up 0 bases; unmatched junction bases: 5. Per germline, CDR1 LGHDT and CDR2 YNNKEL (reference sequence). CDR3 in amino acids: CASSQDLRQGSGNTIYF. The CDR3 nucleotides read TGTGCCAGCAGCCAAGACCTTAGACAGGGCTCTGGAAACACCATATATTTT.

J is TRBJ2-7 and V is TRBV7-8; D remains unclear. Trimming shortened V by 2 bases and J by 2 bases, and 10 bases separated the two germline ends. In germline, CDR1 is SGHVS, CDR2 FQNEAQ. The CDR3 covers 14 residues. The CDR3 DNA follows: TGTGCCAGCAGCTTATTACCCATGGCCTACGAGCAGTACTTC. Protein: CASSLLPMAYEQYF. Together with reference TRBV7-8 and TRBJ2-7, the CDR3 gives the full variable domain: GAGVSQSPRYKVAKRGQDVALRCDPISGHVSLFWYQQALGQGPEFLTYFQNEAQLDKSGLPSDRFFAERPEGSVSTLKIQRTQQEDSAVYLCASSLLPMAYEQYFGPGTRLTVT.

The genes are TRBV3-1 (or the pseudogene TRBV3-2) and TRBJ1-6; possible D gene TRBD1, 6 bases. The V gene lost 4 bases and the J gene lost 6 bases, with 13 bases spanning the gap. The CDR3 extends over 15 amino acids. Germline lookup yields CDR1 LGHDT and CDR2 YNNKEL (reference sequence). The CDR3 is CASSRQGTRNSPLHF. In DNA, the CDR3 is TGTGCCAGCAGCCGTCAGGGGACACGTAATTCACCCCTCCACTTT.

The chain uses TRBV7-2 and TRBJ2-5; TRBD2 matches at 12 bases. The V and J ends lost 2 bases and 4 bases, in that order; junction bases with no gene match: 5. Germline loops: CDR1 SGHTA, CDR2 FQGNSA. This CDR3 is built from 16 residues. The CDR3, as DNA: TGTGCCAGCAGCTTATCTAGCGGGGGGGCCGGAGAGACCCAGTACTTC. It codes for CASSLSSGGAGETQYF. The whole variable domain, filled in from reference TRBV7-2 and TRBJ2-5, reads GAGVSQSPSNKVTEKGKDVELRCDPISGHTALYWYRQSLGQGLEFLIYFQGNSAPDKSGLPSDRFSAERTGGSVSTLTIQRTQQEDSAVYLCASSLSSGGAGETQYFGPGTRLLVL.

This clone is classed as medium-sized. The chain carries TRBV27 and TRBJ1-2; D is uncertain. Trimming shortened V by 3 bases and J by 7 bases, and 12 bases separated the two germline ends. This CDR3 has 13 residues. From germline, CDR1 is MNHEY and CDR2 SMNVEV (reference sequence). The CDR3 region has the DNA TGTGCCAGCAGTTTTATGGGGTTAGGTGGCTACACCTTC. Translation gives CASSFMGLGGYTF.

V is TRBV6-5 and J is TRBJ2-1; 9 bases agree with TRBD1. The trim removed 5 bases at V and 8 bases at J, leaving 10 bases unmatched. This CDR3 comprises 15 residues. Germline CDR1 is MNHEY and CDR2 is SVGAGI. The chain's CDR3 is CASSRGTGRIDEQFF. DNA of the CDR3: TGTGCCAGCAGTAGAGGGACAGGGAGAATCGATGAGCAGTTCTTC.

This rearrangement joins TRBV29-1 to TRBJ2-7; tentative D call: TRBD2 (5 bases). The germline CDR1 and CDR2 sequences are SQVTM and ANQGSEA. CDR3 length: 13 residues. Trimming left V 5 bases short and J 5 bases short, with 16 bases between. CDR3 DNA sequence: TGCAGCGTTTCAGGCCGGGGAGACAACGAGCAGTACTTC. This encodes CSVSGRGDNEQYF.

By sample share, this clone is medium-sized (0.01 to 0.1%). The rearrangement joins TRBV14 to TRBJ2-7; D possibly matches TRBD1 or TRBD2 (5 bases each). Germline V gene sequence: CDR1 SGHDN, CDR2 FVKESK. CDR3 size: 14 residues. Trimming stripped 1 base from V and 1 base from J, with 8 bases between. For the CDR3, the DNA is TGTGCCAGCAGCCAAGCGGGACCTTCCTACGAGCAGTACTTC. This sequence encodes CASSQAGPSYEQYF.

This clone was counted once. This chain links TRBV6-5 with TRBJ2-7, with D possibly matching TRBD2 (5 bases). Germline loops: CDR1 MNHEY, CDR2 SVGAGI. The CDR3 spans 15 residues. The V gene lost 0 bases and the J gene lost 0 bases, with 9 bases spanning the gap. CDR3 residues: CASSYSIGSSYEQYF. Written as DNA, the CDR3 is TGTGCCAGCAGTTACTCGATAGGGAGCTCCTACGAGCAGTACTTC.

This clone is deemed large. The V and J genes are TRBV29-1 and TRBJ1-2; D unclear. Trimming pared 4 bases from V and 6 bases from J, leaving 9 bases between. The CDR3 runs to 11 residues. Per the germline V gene, CDR1 is SQVTM and CDR2 is ANQGSEA. Here the CDR3 DNA reads TGCAGCGTTGTAACTGGTAATGGCTACACCTTC. Translation: CSVVTGNGYTF.

This clone was counted a few times. The chain employs TRBV25-1 and TRBJ2-3, with D perhaps matching TRBD1 or TRBD2 (5 bases each). Germline loops: CDR1 MGHDK, CDR2 SYGVNS. The CDR3 has 14 residues. With 1 base removed from V and 2 bases from J, the gap between germline ends came to 7 bases. The chain's CDR3 is CASSELGDTDTQYF. CDR3 nucleotide sequence: TGTGCCAGCAGTGAATTGGGGGACACAGATACGCAGTATTTT.

This clone is a singleton in its sample. The chain carries TRBV7-8 and TRBJ2-7, with D unresolved. The germline CDR1 and CDR2 sequences are SGHVS and FQNEAQ. The V gene lost 8 bases and the J gene lost 3 bases, with 14 bases spanning the gap. CDR3 length: 13 residues. The CDR3 DNA is TGTGCCAGCGGACCTATGGGGAACTACGAGCAGTACTTC. This gives the protein CASGPMGNYEQYF.

The V gene is TRBV29-1, the J gene TRBJ2-2; D is uncertain. CDR3 length equals 12 residues. V shed 4 bases and J shed 0 bases, with 3 bases lying between them. The germline V gene encodes CDR1 SQVTM and CDR2 ANQGSEA. CDR3 in DNA: TGCAGCGTTGCAACGAACACCGGGGAGCTGTTTTTT. It encodes CSVATNTGELFF.

The V gene is TRBV7-9, the J gene TRBJ2-3; 7 bases map to TRBD2. V shed 5 bases, J shed 2 bases, and the junction held 4 bases outside the gene matches. CDR1 and CDR2 from the germline V gene are SEHNR and FQNEAQ (reference sequence). This CDR3 spans 14 amino acids. CDR3 residues: CASSPGLSTDTQYF. As DNA, the CDR3 is TGTGCCAGCAGCCCGGGACTATCCACAGATACGCAGTATTTT.

The chain combines TRBV6-5 with TRBJ1-1, with D perhaps TRBD1 (5 bases). The CDR3 spans 14 residues. Germline V gives CDR1 MNHEY, CDR2 SVGAGI. Between the trimmed V and J ends, which lost 6 bases and 6 bases, there was a span of 17 bases. The chain's CDR3 is CASRTPQGFSEAFF. The CDR3 bases are TGTGCCAGCAGGACACCGCAGGGTTTTTCTGAAGCTTTCTTT.

The rearrangement links TRBV9 to TRBJ2-7, with D maybe TRBD2 (5 bases). This CDR3 has 16 amino acids. Germline lookup yields CDR1 SGDLS and CDR2 YYNGEE. The germline V and J ends were trimmed by 5 bases and 3 bases, with 21 bases remaining between them. The CDR3 region has the DNA TGTGCCAGCAGTGGGCCGGGATCCCCTGGTTACTACGAGCAGTACTTC. Translated, it gives CASSGPGSPGYYEQYF.

The rearrangement links TRBV5-1 to TRBJ2-4; perhaps TRBD2 as D (6 bases). V was pared by 0 bases and J by 6 bases, with 13 bases between. The V gene's germline CDR1 is SGHRS and CDR2 YFSETQ. CDR3 length: 15 amino acids. Here the CDR3 reads CASSLDTRDSNIQYF. The CDR3 nucleotides read TGCGCCAGCAGCTTGGACACTAGGGACTCAAACATTCAGTACTTC. The whole variable domain, remainder taken from reference TRBV5-1 and TRBJ2-4, is KAGVTQTPRYLIKTRGQQVTLSCSPISGHRSVSWYQQTPGQGLQFLFEYFSETQRNKGNFPGRFSGRQFSNSRSEMNVSTLELGDSALYLCASSLDTRDSNIQYFGAGTRLSVL.